The 17 T cell receptor beta chains given below trace back to one sample, sequenced in a study of cytotoxic CD8 clonotypes in ibrutinib-treated CLL. This table comes from immunoSEQ multiplex PCR, and its TCRdb copy is limited to in-frame clones, with some not included. The sample contains some 300,000 clones, about 80% of which appear only once. This specimen consisted of PBMCs, obtained before ibrutinib treatment. The source is a human donor with chronic lymphocytic leukemia.

The chain combines TRBV18 with TRBJ2-3; possibly TRBD2 for D (6 bases). V lost 5 bases to trimming and J lost 0 bases, with 6 bases between them. The CDR3 contains 13 residues. Germline CDR1 is KGHSH and CDR2 is LQKENI. The CDR3 region is CASSGGSTDTQYF. The CDR3 region has the DNA TGTGCCAGCTCAGGGGGGAGCACAGATACGCAGTATTTT.

The chain is built from TRBV18 and TRBJ2-5; 8 nucleotides match TRBD2. Unmatched junction bases numbered 6, after V lost 3 bases and J lost 3 bases. Looked up from germline, CDR1 is KGHSH and CDR2 is LQKENI. The CDR3 is 15 amino acids. CDR3 sequence reads: CASSPNSGGEETQYF. The CDR3 DNA follows: TGTGCCAGCTCACCCAACTCGGGAGGGGAAGAGACCCAGTACTTC.

The V and J genes are TRBV7-2 and TRBJ2-3; 11 bases match TRBD2. The CDR3 runs 16 residues. Trimming cost V 2 bases and J 2 bases; bases outside gene matches: 3. Germline V gene sequence: CDR1 SGHTA, CDR2 FQGNSA. Written as DNA, the CDR3 is TGTGCCAGCAGCTTAATAGCGGGAGGGGTCACAGATACGCAGTATTTT. The encoded protein is CASSLIAGGVTDTQYF.

V is TRBV2 and J is TRBJ1-1, with D possibly TRBD1 on 5 matching bases. The V end was cut by 4 bases, the J end by 2 bases, with 11 bases between. CDR3 length equals 14 residues. The germline CDR1 and CDR2 sequences are SNHLY and FYNNEI. CDR3 bases: TGTGCCAGCAGTGTCGGGGGGGGAAACACTGAAGCTTTCTTT. It translates to CASSVGGGNTEAFF.

The chain has TRBV18 and TRBJ1-1; D call uncertain. The CDR3 length is 14 residues. The V gene's germline CDR1 is KGHSH and CDR2 LQKENI. V gave up 3 bases and J gave up 4 bases, with 12 bases separating them. The chain's CDR3 is CASSPLAGATEAFF. The CDR3 bases are TGTGCCAGCTCACCTCTTGCAGGAGCCACTGAAGCTTTCTTT.

This rearrangement joins TRBV5-6 to TRBJ2-1, with D possibly being TRBD2 (6 bases). The CDR3 is made up of 15 amino acids. The V gene lost 4 bases and the J gene lost 3 bases, with 14 bases spanning the gap. Germline assignment: CDR1 SGHDT and CDR2 YYEEEE. CDR3 protein: CASSLTSSNYNEQFF. The DNA for the CDR3 is TGTGCCAGCAGCCTTACTAGCAGCAACTACAATGAGCAGTTCTTC.

The chain employs TRBV9 and TRBJ2-2; D unresolved. Trimming stripped 4 bases from V and 2 bases from J, with 15 bases between. CDR1 and CDR2 from the germline V gene are SGDLS and YYNGEE. This CDR3 contains 16 residues. CDR3 sequence: CASSLKIDLNTGELFF. Written as DNA, the CDR3 is TGTGCCAGCAGCCTCAAAATTGACCTTAACACCGGGGAGCTGTTTTTT. The variable domain in full, with the rest retrieved from reference TRBV9 and TRBJ2-2, is DSGVTQTPKHLITATGQRVTLRCSPRSGDLSVYWYQQSLDQGLQFLIQYYNGEERAKGNILERFSAQQFPDLHSELNLSSLELGDSALYFCASSLKIDLNTGELFFGEGSRLTVL.

This chain joins TRBV9 and TRBJ2-1; D remains ambiguous. The CDR3 covers 11 residues. Trimming cost V 3 bases and J 5 bases, with 3 bases left between them. The V gene's germline CDR1 is SGDLS and CDR2 YYNGEE. DNA of the CDR3: TGTGCCAGCAGCGCCCACAATGAGCAGTTCTTC. Residues: CASSAHNEQFF.

A single count supports this clone. CDR3 amino acids: CATSTLAGAENTEAFF. The CDR3 DNA follows: TGTGCCACCAGCACCCTAGCGGGGGCGGAAAACACTGAAGCTTTCTTT. The V gene is TRBV15, the J gene TRBJ1-1, with D possibly TRBD1 on 6 matching bases. V lost 4 bases to trimming and J lost 2 bases, with 17 bases between them. This CDR3 has 16 amino acids. Germline assignment: CDR1 LNHNV and CDR2 YYDKDF (reference sequence).

The chain recombines TRBV4-3 with TRBJ1-5; D uncertain. Germline V lookup: CDR1 LGHNA, CDR2 YSLEER. The germline V and J ends were trimmed by 0 bases and 1 base, with 7 bases remaining between them. This CDR3 region has 15 residues. CDR3: CASSQELQSNQPQHF. The CDR3 DNA sequence: TGCGCCAGCAGCCAAGAGTTGCAAAGCAATCAGCCCCAGCATTTT.

J is TRBJ2-1 and V is TRBV7-9; D is perhaps TRBD1 or TRBD2 (6 bases each). V gave up 1 base and J gave up 9 bases, with 13 bases separating them. Germline V gene data show CDR1 as SEHNR and CDR2 as FQNEAQ (reference sequence). The CDR3 has 14 amino acids. The CDR3 region is CASSLVSGGGEQFF. The DNA for the CDR3 is TGTGCCAGCAGCTTAGTTAGCGGAGGGGGTGAGCAGTTCTTC.

The chain carries TRBV30 and TRBJ2-1, with 8 positions matching TRBD2. After removal of 2 bases from V and 4 bases from J, the junction contained 4 bases not matched to a gene. CDR1 and CDR2 (germline): GTSNPN, SVGIG (reference sequence). This CDR3 has 14 residues. The CDR3 DNA reads as TGTGCCTGGAGTCCGGGACTAGGGTACAATGAGCAGTTCTTC. The encoded protein is CAWSPGLGYNEQFF.

This clone was seen a few times. The gene calls are TRBV27 and TRBJ2-7; 8 nucleotides agree with TRBD1. CDR3 length equals 15 residues. CDR1 and CDR2 (germline): MNHEY, SMNVEV (reference sequence). Trimming cost V 2 bases and J 3 bases; bases outside gene matches: 6. CDR3 protein: CASSLGAGQGYEQYF. Written as DNA, the CDR3 is TGTGCCAGCAGTTTAGGAGCTGGACAGGGCTACGAGCAGTACTTC.

V is TRBV6-6 and J is TRBJ2-3; D remains ambiguous. This CDR3 region has 16 residues. The ends were cut back, 0 bases at V and 1 base at J, with 11 bases in the middle. CDR1 MNHNY and CDR2 SVGAGI come from the germline V gene (reference sequence). The CDR3 here is CASSYSGWGGTDTQYF. CDR3 in DNA: TGTGCCAGCAGTTACTCGGGCTGGGGTGGCACAGATACGCAGTATTTT.

V is TRBV14 and J is TRBJ2-7; weak D call: TRBD2 (5 bases). Germline V gives CDR1 SGHDN, CDR2 FVKESK. The length of the CDR3 is 15 residues. The V end lost 4 bases, the J end lost 0 bases, and 13 bases lay between the germline ends. CDR3 nucleotide sequence: TGTGCCAGCAGCCGCCAGACGGGGAGCTCCTACGAGCAGTACTTC. This codes for CASSRQTGSSYEQYF.

The V call is TRBV10-3, the J call TRBJ1-1, with D unclear. The V end was cut by 3 bases, the J end by 1 base, with 21 bases between. Germline values: CDR1 ENHRY, CDR2 SYGVKD. The CDR3 contains 18 residues. CDR3 sequence (DNA): TGTGCCATCAGTGAAGCTTCAGGAACTCCTCACTCGAACACTGAAGCTTTCTTT. Residues: CAISEASGTPHSNTEAFF.

The rearrangement joins TRBV7-2 to TRBJ2-7, with D perhaps given as TRBD1 or TRBD2 (5 bases each). V gave up 1 base and J gave up 2 bases, with 15 bases separating them. Germline V lookup: CDR1 SGHTA, CDR2 FQGNSA. The CDR3 has 16 residues. The CDR3 DNA reads as TGTGCCAGCAGCTTAGTAGGGGACCCGCAGGCCTACGAGCAGTACTTC. Residues: CASSLVGDPQAYEQYF.